The T cell receptor (beta chain) described here comes from a study of blood T cell repertoires in COVID-19. Background on the study: COVID-19 samples collected from the United States, Italy and Spain covered acute and convalescent phases.

The CDR3 is 15 residues long. In germline, CDR1 is LGHDT, CDR2 YNNKEL (reference sequence). Between the trimmed V and J ends, which lost 4 bases and 4 bases, there was a span of 16 bases. Study processing details: Amplification of reference gene primers provided the estimated nucleated cell counts. The table came from immunoSEQ multiplex PCR; TCRdb's copy has only in-frame clones and leaves some out. V and J calls and clone size are those listed in that table; D and trimming were worked out from the DNA. This table holds under 400,000 clones, around 91% found once. The TCR was taken from a man aged 18 to 35 with active or convalescent COVID-19. The sequencing sample was made of peripheral blood. The rearrangement joins TRBV3-1 (or the pseudogene TRBV3-2) to TRBJ2-5, with D possibly being TRBD2 (7 bases). The CDR3 sequence is CASSPLGGALETQYF. The CDR3 bases are TGTGCCAGCAGCCCCCTAGGGGGGGCCTTAGAGACCCAGTACTTC.